This T cell receptor beta chain was observed in a study of vaccination and CD4 T cells after COVID-19. Treatment meaning: approximately 9-day PBMC culture with coronavirus spike peptide pools or control peptides (ViraFEST assay). Cultures used two million PBMCs per well, 8.5 to 10 IU/ml IL-2 and approximately 9.5 ug/ml peptides. About this clonotype: Its antigen is currently unknown.

In germline, CDR1 is SGHRS, CDR2 YFSETQ. Deletions cut 1 base from V and 6 bases from J, with 15 bases between. CDR3 size: 15 residues. Cultured CD4+ T-cell DNA underwent Oncomine TCR Beta short-read sequencing. TCRdb re-derived calls from the PCR reads in MiXCR, one entry per CDR3 protein. This table holds about 19,000 distinct CDR3 sequences, approximately 31% found once. The sequence derives from a human donor with COVID-19. V usage is TRBV5-1 and J usage is TRBJ2-3; weak D call: TRBD2 (5 bases). Sequencing was carried out using cultured CD4+ T cells from blood. The CDR3 DNA is TGCGCCAGCAGCTTGAGAGGACTGCCAATGGATACGCAGTATTTT. Residues: CASSLRGLPMDTQYF.